This T cell receptor (beta chain) comes out of a study of blood T cell repertoires in COVID-19. Study summary: Both acute and convalescent COVID-19 samples were obtained from the United States, Italy and Spain. From T cells, B-cell-depleted T cells, or PBMCs came the material, which was cDNA or gDNA.

In germline, CDR1 is KGHSH, CDR2 LQKENI. V was pared by 3 bases and J by 6 bases, with 4 bases of the junction left unmatched. The CDR3 extends over 14 amino acids. In the original workflow: For nucleated cells, counts were estimated from reference gene primer amplification. Generated by immunoSEQ multiplex PCR, the TCRdb table keeps only in-frame clones and is missing some. V and J calls and clone size come straight from that table; D and trimming were deduced from the DNA. The sample has roughly 200,000 clones, 70% to 90% seen once. The TCR sequence derives from a man aged 55 to 69 with acute or convalescent COVID-19. The specimen was peripheral blood. The V call is TRBV18, the J call TRBJ1-1, with TRBD1 matching over 10 bases. CDR3 in DNA: TGTGCCAGCTCACCGGGGACAGGGGCACCTGAAGCTTTCTTT. Amino acid sequence: CASSPGTGAPEAFF.